Presented here are 10 T cell receptor beta chains from one specimen sequenced in a study of blood T cell repertoires in COVID-19. The repertoire was sequenced with immunoSEQ multiplex PCR; TCRdb's copy has only in-frame clones and lacks some. The repertoire has about 330,000 clones, approximately 85% of them found once; the top ten carry 6% to 9%. The source material was peripheral blood. These receptors all come from a human donor in a cohort sampled during active COVID-19.

This clone was detected only once. The chain has TRBV2 and TRBJ2-4; D possibly corresponds to TRBD1 (6 bases). The CDR3 consists of 15 residues. Germline loops: CDR1 SNHLY, CDR2 FYNNEI. Between the trimmed V and J ends, which lost 6 bases and 0 bases, there was a span of 12 bases. The CDR3 is CASRDSPLAKNIQYF. The CDR3, as DNA: TGTGCCAGCAGGGACAGCCCTCTAGCCAAAAACATTCAGTACTTC.

This clone was picked up one time. V and J are TRBV24-1 and TRBJ2-3; D unclear. This CDR3 region has 16 residues. Per the germline V gene, CDR1 is KGHDR and CDR2 is SFDVKD. V was shortened by 4 bases and J by 3 bases, with 16 bases between the two germline ends. The CDR3 spells CATSDPGDGLTDTQYF. CDR3 DNA: TGTGCCACCAGTGACCCCGGAGACGGTTTAACAGATACGCAGTATTTT.

Written as DNA, the CDR3 is TGTGCCAGCTCACCAGACAGGGGGAATCAGCCCCAGCATTTT. Translating gives CASSPDRGNQPQHF. The chain links TRBV18 to TRBJ1-5; 9 nucleotides match TRBD1. This CDR3 comprises 14 residues. V lost 2 bases to trimming and J lost 4 bases; unmatched junction nucleotides: 0. The germline gives CDR1 KGHSH, CDR2 LQKENI.

The V gene is TRBV5-1, the J gene TRBJ1-6; 8 bases line up with TRBD1. Germline CDR1 reads SGHRS; CDR2 reads YFSETQ. Losses at the gene ends were 1 base for V and 10 bases for J; bases not matched to a gene: 4. This CDR3 has 14 residues. CDR3 in amino acids: CASSLWGTGSPLHF. The CDR3, as DNA: TGCGCCAGCAGCTTGTGGGGGACAGGCTCACCCCTCCACTTT. The variable domain in full, with the rest retrieved from reference TRBV5-1 and TRBJ1-6, is KAGVTQTPRYLIKTRGQQVTLSCSPISGHRSVSWYQQTPGQGLQFLFEYFSETQRNKGNFPGRFSGRQFSNSRSEMNVSTLELGDSALYLCASSLWGTGSPLHFGNGTRLTVT.

This clone was seen just once. The CDR3 here is CASSHRLFNSGANVLTF. CDR3 in DNA: TGTGCCAGCAGTCACAGGCTTTTTAACTCTGGGGCCAACGTCCTGACTTTC. J is TRBJ2-6 and V is TRBV6-6, with D possibly matching TRBD1 (5 bases). The V and J ends lost 5 bases and 0 bases respectively, with 14 bases between them. CDR3 length: 17 amino acids. From germline, CDR1 is MNHNY and CDR2 SVGAGI (reference sequence).

This chain uses TRBV5-1 with TRBJ2-1; 7 positions agree with TRBD1. The CDR3 length is 14 residues. Germline V gene lookup returns CDR1 SGHRS and CDR2 YFSETQ. With V trimmed by 4 bases and J by 13 bases, 14 bases remained unmatched. The DNA for the CDR3 is TGCGCCAGCAGCGAAGCATCAGGGGGAATGGGACAGTTCTTC. It is translated as CASSEASGGMGQFF.

The V call is TRBV27, the J call TRBJ2-3; 9 positions agree with TRBD2. Trimming cost V 10 bases and J 5 bases; bases outside gene matches: 13. CDR1 and CDR2 (germline): MNHEY, SMNVEV (reference sequence). CDR3 length equals 15 residues. This CDR3 reads CAIALAGGRGDTQYF. The DNA of the CDR3 is TGTGCCATCGCCTTGGCGGGGGGGCGGGGAGATACGCAGTATTTT.

The chain joins TRBV11-2 to TRBJ2-2; D ambiguous. The CDR3 length is 15 residues. Germline V gene lookup returns CDR1 SGHAT and CDR2 FQNNGV. The germline V and J ends were trimmed by 6 bases and 0 bases, with 11 bases remaining between them. The CDR3 DNA follows: TGTGCCAGCAGTATTAAAACTGCGAACACCGGGGAGCTGTTTTTT. This sequence encodes CASSIKTANTGELFF.

This clone was seen a handful of times. The chain links TRBV19 to TRBJ1-1, with D hard to call. Germline CDR1 is LNHDA and CDR2 is SQIVND (reference sequence). With 6 bases removed from V and 0 bases from J, the gap between germline ends came to 8 bases. CDR3 length: 13 residues. The chain's CDR3 is CASSKSMNTEAFF. The CDR3 bases are TGTGCCAGTAGCAAGAGCATGAACACTGAAGCTTTCTTT.

This clone appeared once. The chain joins TRBV4-2 to TRBJ2-7, with D perhaps matching TRBD1 (6 bases). The CDR3 extends over 15 amino acids. Germline lookup yields CDR1 LGHNA and CDR2 YNFKEQ. The V end was cut by 4 bases, the J end by 2 bases, with 15 bases between. CDR3 amino acids: CASSRPGTTTYEQYF. DNA for the CDR3: TGTGCCAGCAGCCGACCCGGGACAACGACCTACGAGCAGTACTTC.